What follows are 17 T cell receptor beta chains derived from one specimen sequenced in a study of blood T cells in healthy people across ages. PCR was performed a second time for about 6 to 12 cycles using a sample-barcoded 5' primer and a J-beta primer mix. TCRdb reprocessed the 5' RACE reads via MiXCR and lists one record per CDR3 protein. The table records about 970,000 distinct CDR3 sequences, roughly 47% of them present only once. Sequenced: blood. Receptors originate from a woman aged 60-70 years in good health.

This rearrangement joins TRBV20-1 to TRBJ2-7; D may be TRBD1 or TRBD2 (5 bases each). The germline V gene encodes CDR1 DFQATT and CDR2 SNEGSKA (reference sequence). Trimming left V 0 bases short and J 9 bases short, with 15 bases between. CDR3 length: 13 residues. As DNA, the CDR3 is TGCAGTGCTAGAGATGCAGGGTTCAGCGGGCAGTACTTC. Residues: CSARDAGFSGQYF.

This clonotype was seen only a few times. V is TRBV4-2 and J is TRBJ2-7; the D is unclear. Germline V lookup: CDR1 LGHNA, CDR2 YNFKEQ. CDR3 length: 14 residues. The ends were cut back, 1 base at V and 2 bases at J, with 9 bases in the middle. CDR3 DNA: TGTGCCAGCAGCCAAGGTCTAATTACCTACGAGCAGTACTTC. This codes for CASSQGLITYEQYF.

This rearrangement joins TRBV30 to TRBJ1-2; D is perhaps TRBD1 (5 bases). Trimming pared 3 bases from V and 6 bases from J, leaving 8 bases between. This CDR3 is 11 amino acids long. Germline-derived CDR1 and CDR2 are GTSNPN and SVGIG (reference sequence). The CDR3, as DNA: TGTGCCTGGAGGGTGGGGCATGGCTACACCTTC. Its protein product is CAWRVGHGYTF.

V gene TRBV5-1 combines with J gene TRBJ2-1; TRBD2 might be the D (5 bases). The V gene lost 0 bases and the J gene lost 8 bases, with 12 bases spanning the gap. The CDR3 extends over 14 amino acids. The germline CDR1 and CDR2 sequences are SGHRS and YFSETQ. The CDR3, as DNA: TGCGCCAGCAGCTTGGCCGGGGATTCCCATGAGCAGTTCTTC. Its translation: CASSLAGDSHEQFF.

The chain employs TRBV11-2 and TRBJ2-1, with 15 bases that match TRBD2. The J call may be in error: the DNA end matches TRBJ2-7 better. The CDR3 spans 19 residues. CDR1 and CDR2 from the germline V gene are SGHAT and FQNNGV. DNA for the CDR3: TGTGCCAGCAGCGCCATACGGACTAGCGGGAGGGGGTCTAACAATGAGCAGTACTTC. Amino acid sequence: CASSAIRTSGRGSNNEQYF.

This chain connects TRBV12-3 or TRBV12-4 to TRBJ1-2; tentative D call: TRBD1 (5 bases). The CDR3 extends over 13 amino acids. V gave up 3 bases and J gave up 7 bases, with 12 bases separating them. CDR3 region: CASSLGELAGYTF. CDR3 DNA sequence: TGTGCCAGCAGTTTGGGGGAATTGGCTGGCTACACCTTC.

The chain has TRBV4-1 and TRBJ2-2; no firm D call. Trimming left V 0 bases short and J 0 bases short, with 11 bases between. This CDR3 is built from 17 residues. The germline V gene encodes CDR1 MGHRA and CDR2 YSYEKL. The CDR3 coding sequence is TGCGCCAGCAGCCAAGACAGGTTTACGACGAACACCGGGGAGCTGTTTTTT. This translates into CASSQDRFTTNTGELFF.

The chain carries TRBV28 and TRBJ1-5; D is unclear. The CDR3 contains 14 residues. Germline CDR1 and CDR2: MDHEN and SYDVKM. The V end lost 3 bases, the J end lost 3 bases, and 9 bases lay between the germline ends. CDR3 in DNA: TGTGCCAGCAGTTTGGTGGGAGACAATCAGCCCCAGCATTTT. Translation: CASSLVGDNQPQHF.

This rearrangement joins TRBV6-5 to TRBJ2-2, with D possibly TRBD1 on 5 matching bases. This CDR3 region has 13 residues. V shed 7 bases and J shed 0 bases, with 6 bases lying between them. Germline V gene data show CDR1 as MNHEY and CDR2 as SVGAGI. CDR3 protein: CASNRPNTGELFF. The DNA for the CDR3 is TGTGCCAGCAACAGGCCGAACACCGGGGAGCTGTTTTTT.

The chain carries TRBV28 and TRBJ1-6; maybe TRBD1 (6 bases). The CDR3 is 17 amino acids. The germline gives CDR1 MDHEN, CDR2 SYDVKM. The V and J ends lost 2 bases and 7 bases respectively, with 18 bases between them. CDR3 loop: CASSLRFWTAKNSPLHF. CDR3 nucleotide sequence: TGTGCCAGCAGTTTACGCTTCTGGACAGCCAAGAATTCACCCCTCCACTTT.

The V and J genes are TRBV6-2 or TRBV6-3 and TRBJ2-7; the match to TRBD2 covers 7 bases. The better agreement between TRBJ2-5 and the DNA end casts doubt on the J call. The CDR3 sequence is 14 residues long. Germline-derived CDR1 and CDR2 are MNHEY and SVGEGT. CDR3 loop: CASNRSHGGETQYF. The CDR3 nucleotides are TGTGCCAGCAATCGGAGCCACGGGGGGGAGACCCAGTACTTC.

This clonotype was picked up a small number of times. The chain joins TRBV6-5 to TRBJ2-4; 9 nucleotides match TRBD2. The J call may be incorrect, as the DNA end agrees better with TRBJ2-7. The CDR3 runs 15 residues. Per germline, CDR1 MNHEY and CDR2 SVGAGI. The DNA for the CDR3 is TGTGCCAGCAGTAGGAAGACTAGCGGAATTTACGAGCAGTACTTC. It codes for CASSRKTSGIYEQYF.

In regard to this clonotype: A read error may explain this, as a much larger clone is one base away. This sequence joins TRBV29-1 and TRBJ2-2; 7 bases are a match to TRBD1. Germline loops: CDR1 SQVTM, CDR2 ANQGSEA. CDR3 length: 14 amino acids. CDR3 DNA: TGCAGCGTTCCCGGGACAGAGAACAGCGGGGAGCTGTTTTTT. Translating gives CSVPGTENSGELFF.

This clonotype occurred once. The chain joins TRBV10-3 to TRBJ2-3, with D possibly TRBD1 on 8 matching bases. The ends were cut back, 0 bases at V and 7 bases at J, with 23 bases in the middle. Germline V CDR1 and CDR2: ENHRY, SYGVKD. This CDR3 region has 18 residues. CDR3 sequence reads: CAISESTGEGTPLNTQYF. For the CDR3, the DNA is TGTGCCATCAGTGAGTCGACAGGGGAGGGGACGCCCTTAAATACGCAGTATTTT.

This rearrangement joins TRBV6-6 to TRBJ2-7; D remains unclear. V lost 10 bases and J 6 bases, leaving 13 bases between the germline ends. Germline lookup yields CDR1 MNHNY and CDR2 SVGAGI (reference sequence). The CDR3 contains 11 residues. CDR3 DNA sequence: TGTGCCACGCTAGAAACTACCGAGCAGTACTTC. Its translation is CATLETTEQYF.

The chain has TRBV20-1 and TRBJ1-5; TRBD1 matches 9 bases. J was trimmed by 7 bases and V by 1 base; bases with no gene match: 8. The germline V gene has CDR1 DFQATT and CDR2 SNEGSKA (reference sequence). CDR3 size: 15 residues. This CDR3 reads CSARATQGARQPQHF. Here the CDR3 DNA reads TGCAGTGCTAGAGCCACACAGGGGGCGCGACAGCCCCAGCATTTT.

Written as DNA, the CDR3 is TGCGCCAGCAGACCGGAAACAGATACGCAGTATTTT. Translating gives CASRPETDTQYF. The V gene is TRBV5-1, the J gene TRBJ2-3; no clear D gene. The CDR3 runs 12 residues. The V gene's germline CDR1 is SGHRS and CDR2 YFSETQ. V lost 5 bases and J 3 bases, leaving 7 bases between the germline ends.